Here is one TCR beta chain with its context. As yet, its antigen is unknown. This sample was included in a study of T cell responses to AZD1222 COVID-19 vaccine. Germline V CDR1 and CDR2: SGHVS, FNYEAQ. Unmatched junction bases numbered 3, after V lost 5 bases and J lost 5 bases. The CDR3 consists of 13 residues. The study, taken as a whole, reports: Donors were chiefly white British, with a greater number of females, and clonal diversity was perhaps underestimated. Just 5 to 7 AZD1222 recipients were seropositive at baseline. Repertoires were obtained solely post-peak T cell response.

This table comes from immunoSEQ multiplex PCR, and its TCRdb copy is limited to in-frame clones, with some not included. The data show over 130,000 clones, with 90% to 95% seen just once and around 3.3% held by the top ten. The chain is built from TRBV7-6 and TRBJ2-1; 7 nucleotides align to TRBD2. This sequence was found in an adult who received the AZD1222 COVID-19 vaccine. The source material was peripheral blood, sampled 28 days after the second AZD1222 dose. CDR3 coding DNA: TGTGCCAGCAGCACGGGACTAAACAATGAGCAGTTCTTC. Translated: CASSTGLNNEQFF.